This T cell receptor (beta chain) was found in a study of cytotoxic CD8 clonotypes in ibrutinib-treated CLL. On the study more broadly: The patient breakdown showed ten to eleven relapsed/refractory and about 16 treatment-naive cases, with approximately 18 IGHV unmutated.

The intended depth for sequencing was 1 in 200,000 to 1 in 1 million T cells. Profiled with immunoSEQ multiplex PCR; TCRdb holds only in-frame clones, not every one. The sample has some 200,000 clones, approximately 68% seen once. Germline values: CDR1 MNHEY, CDR2 SMNVEV (reference sequence). The CDR3 length is 17 residues. Trimming left V 2 bases short and J 5 bases short, with 18 bases between. Study observations and caveats: Clonality showed a rise at ibrutinib response that reversed toward baseline at progression.

On this clone itself: Its matching antigen is unknown.

Sequences were derived from PBMCs, sampled after 24 months of ibrutinib treatment. The chain recombines TRBV27 with TRBJ2-2; the D gene is possibly TRBD1 (6 bases). This clonotype was obtained from a human donor with chronic lymphocytic leukemia. The CDR3, as DNA: TGTGCCAGCAGTTTAACTCCCCACAGGGAGAGGACCGGGGAGCTGTTTTTT. This sequence encodes CASSLTPHRERTGELFF.